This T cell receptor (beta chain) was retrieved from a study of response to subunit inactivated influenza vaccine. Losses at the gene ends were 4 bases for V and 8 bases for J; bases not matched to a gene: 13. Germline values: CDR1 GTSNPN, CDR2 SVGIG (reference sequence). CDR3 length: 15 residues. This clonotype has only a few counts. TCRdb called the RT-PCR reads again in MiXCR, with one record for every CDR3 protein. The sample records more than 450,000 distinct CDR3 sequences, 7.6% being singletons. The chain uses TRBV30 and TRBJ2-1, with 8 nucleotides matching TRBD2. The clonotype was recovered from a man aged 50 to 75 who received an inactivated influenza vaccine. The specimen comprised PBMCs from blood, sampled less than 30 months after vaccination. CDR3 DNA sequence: TGTGCCTGGACCTTTCGGAGCGGGAGTGCCCATGAGCAGTTCTTC. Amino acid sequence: CAWTFRSGSAHEQFF.